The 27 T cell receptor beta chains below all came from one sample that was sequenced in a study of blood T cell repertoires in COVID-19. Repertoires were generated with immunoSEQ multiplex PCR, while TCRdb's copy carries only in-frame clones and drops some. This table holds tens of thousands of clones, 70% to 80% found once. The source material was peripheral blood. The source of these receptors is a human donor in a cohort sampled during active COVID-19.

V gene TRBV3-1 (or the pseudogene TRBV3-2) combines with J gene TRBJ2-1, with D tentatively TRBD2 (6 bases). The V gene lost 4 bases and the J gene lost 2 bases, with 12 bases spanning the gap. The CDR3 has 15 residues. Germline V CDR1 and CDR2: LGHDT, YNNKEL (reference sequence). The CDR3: CASSPDYGAYNEQFF. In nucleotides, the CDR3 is TGTGCCAGCAGCCCGGACTATGGGGCCTACAATGAGCAGTTCTTC.

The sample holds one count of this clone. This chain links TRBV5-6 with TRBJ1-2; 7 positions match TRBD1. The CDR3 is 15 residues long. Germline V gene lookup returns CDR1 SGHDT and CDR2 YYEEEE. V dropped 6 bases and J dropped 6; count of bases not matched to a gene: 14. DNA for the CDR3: TGTGCCAGCACCCGGCCCCGGGACAGTGAACATGGCTACACCTTC. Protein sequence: CASTRPRDSEHGYTF. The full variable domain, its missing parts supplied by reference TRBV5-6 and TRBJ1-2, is DAGVTQSPTHLIKTRGQQVTLRCSPKSGHDTVSWYQQALGQGPQFIFQYYEEEERQRGNFPDRFSGHQFPNYSSELNVNALLLGDSALYLCASTRPRDSEHGYTFGSGTRLTVV.

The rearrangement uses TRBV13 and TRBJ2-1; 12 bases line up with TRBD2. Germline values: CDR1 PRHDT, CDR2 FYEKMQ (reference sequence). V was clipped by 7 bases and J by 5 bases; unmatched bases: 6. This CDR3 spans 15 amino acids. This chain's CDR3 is CASTVTSGGNNEQFF. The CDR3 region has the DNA TGTGCCAGCACGGTGACTAGCGGGGGTAACAATGAGCAGTTCTTC.

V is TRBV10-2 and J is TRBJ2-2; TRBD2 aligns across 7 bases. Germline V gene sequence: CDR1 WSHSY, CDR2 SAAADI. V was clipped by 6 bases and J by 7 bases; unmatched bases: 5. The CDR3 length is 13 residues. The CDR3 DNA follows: TGCGCCAGCAGGGCACTAGCGAACGGGGAGCTGTTTTTT. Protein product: CASRALANGELFF.

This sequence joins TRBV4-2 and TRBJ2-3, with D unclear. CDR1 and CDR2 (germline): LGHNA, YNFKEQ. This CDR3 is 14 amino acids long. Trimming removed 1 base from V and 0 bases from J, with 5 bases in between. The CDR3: CASSQGMSTDTQYF. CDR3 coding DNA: TGTGCCAGCAGCCAAGGTATGAGCACAGATACGCAGTATTTT.

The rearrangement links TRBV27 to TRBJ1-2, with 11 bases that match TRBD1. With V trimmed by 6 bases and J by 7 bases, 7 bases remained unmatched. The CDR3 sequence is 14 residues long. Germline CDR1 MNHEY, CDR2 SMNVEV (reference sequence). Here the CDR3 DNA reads TGTGCCAGCAGCCCTGGACAGGGGGCGTTTGGCTACACCTTC. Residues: CASSPGQGAFGYTF.

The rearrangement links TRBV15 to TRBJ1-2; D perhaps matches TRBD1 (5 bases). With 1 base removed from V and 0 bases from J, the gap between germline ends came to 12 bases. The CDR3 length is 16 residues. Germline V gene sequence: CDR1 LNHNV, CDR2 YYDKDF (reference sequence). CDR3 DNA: TGTGCCACCAGCAGAGTATCAGGGACTGCTAACTATGGCTACACCTTC. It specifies CATSRVSGTANYGYTF.

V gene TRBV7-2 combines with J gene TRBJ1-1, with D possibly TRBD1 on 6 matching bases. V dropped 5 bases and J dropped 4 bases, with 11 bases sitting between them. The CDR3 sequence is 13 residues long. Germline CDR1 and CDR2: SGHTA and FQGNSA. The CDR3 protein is CASSGQQGTEAFF. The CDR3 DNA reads TGTGCCAGCAGCGGCCAACAGGGCACTGAAGCTTTCTTT.

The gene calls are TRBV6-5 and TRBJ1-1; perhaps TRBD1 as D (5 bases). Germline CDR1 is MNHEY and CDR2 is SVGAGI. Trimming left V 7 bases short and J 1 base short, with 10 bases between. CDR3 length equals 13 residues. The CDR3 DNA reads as TGTGCCAGCACCTTAGGGGCGAACACTGAAGCTTTCTTT. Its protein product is CASTLGANTEAFF.

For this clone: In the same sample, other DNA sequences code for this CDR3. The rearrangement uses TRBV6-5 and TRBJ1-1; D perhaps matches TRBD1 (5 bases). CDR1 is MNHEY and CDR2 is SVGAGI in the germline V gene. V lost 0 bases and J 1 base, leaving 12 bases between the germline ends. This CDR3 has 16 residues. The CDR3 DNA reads TGTGCCAGCAGTTACTCGACTCAGGGCTCGAACACTGAAGCTTTCTTT. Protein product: CASSYSTQGSNTEAFF.

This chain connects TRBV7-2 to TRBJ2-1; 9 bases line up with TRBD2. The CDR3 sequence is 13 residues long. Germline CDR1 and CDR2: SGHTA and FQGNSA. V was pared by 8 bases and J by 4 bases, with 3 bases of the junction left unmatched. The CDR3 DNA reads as TGTGCCAGCGGGCGGGGGGGTTACAATGAGCAGTTCTTC. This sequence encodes CASGRGGYNEQFF.

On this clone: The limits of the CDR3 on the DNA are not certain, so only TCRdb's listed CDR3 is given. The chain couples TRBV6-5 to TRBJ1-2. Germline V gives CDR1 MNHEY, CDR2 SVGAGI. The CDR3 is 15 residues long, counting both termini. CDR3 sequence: CASSYGGAVLGGYTF.

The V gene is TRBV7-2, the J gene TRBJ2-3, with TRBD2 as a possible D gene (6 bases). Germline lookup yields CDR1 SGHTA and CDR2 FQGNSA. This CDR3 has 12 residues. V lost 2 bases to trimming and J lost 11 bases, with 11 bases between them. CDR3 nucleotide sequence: TGTGCCAGCAGCTTACAGCGGGCCATGCAGTATTTT. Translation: CASSLQRAMQYF.

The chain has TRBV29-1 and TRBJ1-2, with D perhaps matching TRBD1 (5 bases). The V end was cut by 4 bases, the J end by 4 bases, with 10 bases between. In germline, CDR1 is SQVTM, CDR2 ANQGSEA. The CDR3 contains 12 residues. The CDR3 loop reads CSVGGGTYGYTF. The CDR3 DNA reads TGCAGCGTTGGGGGAGGGACCTATGGCTACACCTTC.

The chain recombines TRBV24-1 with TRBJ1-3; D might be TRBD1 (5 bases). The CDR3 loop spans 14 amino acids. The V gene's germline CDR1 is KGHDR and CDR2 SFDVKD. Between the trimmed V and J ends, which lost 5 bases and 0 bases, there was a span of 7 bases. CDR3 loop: CATSATDSGNTIYF. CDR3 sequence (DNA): TGTGCCACCAGTGCGACAGACTCTGGAAACACCATATATTTT.

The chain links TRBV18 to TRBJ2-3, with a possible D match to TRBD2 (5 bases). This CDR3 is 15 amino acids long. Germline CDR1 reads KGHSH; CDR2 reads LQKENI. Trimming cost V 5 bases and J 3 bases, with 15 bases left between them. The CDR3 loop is CASSFLASSTDTQYF. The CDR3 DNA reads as TGTGCCAGCTCATTCCTAGCATCGAGTACAGATACGCAGTATTTT.

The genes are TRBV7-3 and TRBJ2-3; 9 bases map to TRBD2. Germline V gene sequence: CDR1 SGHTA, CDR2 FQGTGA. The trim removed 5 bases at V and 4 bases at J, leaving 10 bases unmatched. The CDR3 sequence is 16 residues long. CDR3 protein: CASSELAGKGADTQYF. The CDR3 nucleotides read TGTGCCAGCAGCGAGCTAGCGGGAAAGGGGGCAGATACGCAGTATTTT.

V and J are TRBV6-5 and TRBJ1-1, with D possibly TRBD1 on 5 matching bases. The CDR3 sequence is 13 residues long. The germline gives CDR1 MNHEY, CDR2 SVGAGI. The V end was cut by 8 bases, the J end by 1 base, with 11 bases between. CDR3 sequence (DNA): TGTGCCAGCGGATCAACAGGGAACACTGAAGCTTTCTTT. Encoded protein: CASGSTGNTEAFF.

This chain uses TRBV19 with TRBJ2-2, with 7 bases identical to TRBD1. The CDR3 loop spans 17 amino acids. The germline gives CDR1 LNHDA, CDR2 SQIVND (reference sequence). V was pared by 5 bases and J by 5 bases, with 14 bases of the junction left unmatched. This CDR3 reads CASSPRTGTTVTGELFF. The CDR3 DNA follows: TGTGCCAGTAGTCCCAGGACAGGTACCACAGTAACCGGGGAGCTGTTTTTT.

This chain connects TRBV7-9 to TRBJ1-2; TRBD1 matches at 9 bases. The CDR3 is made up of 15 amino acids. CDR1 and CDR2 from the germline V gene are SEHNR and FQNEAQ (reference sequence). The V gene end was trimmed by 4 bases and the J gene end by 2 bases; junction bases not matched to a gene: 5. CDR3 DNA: TGTGCCAGCAGCTCCCAACAGGGGGCAAACTATGGCTACACCTTC. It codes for CASSSQQGANYGYTF.

The CDR3 protein is CASSSGVGGALETQYF. CDR3 sequence (DNA): TGTGCCAGCAGCTCGGGGGTCGGGGGGGCCCTGGAGACCCAGTACTTC. The V call is TRBV5-4, the J call TRBJ2-5, with TRBD2 matching over 8 bases. The CDR3 has 16 amino acids. Trimming at V came to 3 bases and at J to 5 bases, leaving 12 bases not matched to a gene. Per germline, CDR1 SGHNT and CDR2 YYREEE (reference sequence).

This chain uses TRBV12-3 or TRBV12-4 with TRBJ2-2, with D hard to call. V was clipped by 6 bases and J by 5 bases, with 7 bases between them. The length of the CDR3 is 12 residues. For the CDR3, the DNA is TGTGCCAGCAGCCGAGATACCGGGGAGCTGTTTTTT. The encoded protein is CASSRDTGELFF.

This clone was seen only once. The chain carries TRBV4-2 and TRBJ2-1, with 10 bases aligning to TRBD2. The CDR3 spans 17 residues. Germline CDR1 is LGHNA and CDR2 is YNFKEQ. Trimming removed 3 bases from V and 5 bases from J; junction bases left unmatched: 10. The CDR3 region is CASSQDTALAGHNEQFF. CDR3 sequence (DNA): TGTGCCAGCAGCCAGGACACGGCACTAGCGGGGCACAATGAGCAGTTCTTC.

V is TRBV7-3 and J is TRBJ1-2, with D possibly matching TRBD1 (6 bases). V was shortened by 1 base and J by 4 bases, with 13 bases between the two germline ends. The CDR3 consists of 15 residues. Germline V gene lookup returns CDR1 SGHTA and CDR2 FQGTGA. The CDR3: CASSLSSQGSYGYTF. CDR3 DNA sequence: TGTGCCAGCAGCTTAAGTTCTCAGGGGTCCTATGGCTACACCTTC. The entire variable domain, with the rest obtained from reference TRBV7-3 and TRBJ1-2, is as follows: GAGVSQTPSNKVTEKGKYVELRCDPISGHTALYWYRQSLGQGPEFLIYFQGTGAADDSGLPNDRFFAVRPEGSVSTLKIQRTERGDSAVYLCASSLSSQGSYGYTFGSGTRLTVV.

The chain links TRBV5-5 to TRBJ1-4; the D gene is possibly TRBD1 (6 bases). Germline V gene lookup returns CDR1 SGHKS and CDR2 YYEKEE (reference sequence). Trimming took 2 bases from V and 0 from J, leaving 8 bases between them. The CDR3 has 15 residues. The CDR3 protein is CASSFTGTTNEKLFF. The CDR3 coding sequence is TGTGCCAGCAGCTTCACAGGGACAACTAATGAAAAACTGTTTTTT.

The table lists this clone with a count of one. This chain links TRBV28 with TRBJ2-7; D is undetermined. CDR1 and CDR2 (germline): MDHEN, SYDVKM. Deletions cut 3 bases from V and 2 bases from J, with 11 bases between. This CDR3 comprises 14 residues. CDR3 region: CASSFVAQTYEQYF. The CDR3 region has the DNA TGTGCCAGCAGTTTTGTCGCACAGACCTACGAGCAGTACTTC.

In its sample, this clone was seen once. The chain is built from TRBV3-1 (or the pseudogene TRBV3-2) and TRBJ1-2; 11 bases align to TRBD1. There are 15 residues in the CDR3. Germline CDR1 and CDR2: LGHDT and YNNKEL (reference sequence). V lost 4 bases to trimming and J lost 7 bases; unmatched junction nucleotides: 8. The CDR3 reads CASSPRTGGRSGYTF. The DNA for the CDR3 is TGTGCCAGCAGCCCCAGGACAGGGGGCAGATCTGGCTACACCTTC.